This T cell receptor beta chain stems from a study of early T cells in non-severe SARS-CoV-2 infection. Germline V gene sequence: CDR1 SGDLS, CDR2 YYNGEE. This CDR3 spans 13 amino acids. V lost 3 bases and J 0 bases, leaving 4 bases between the germline ends. This clonotype was seen a handful of times. TCRdb passed the 5' RACE reads through MiXCR, listing each CDR3 protein once. The table shows approximately 75,000 distinct CDR3 sequences, with over 3.5% occurring only once. This receptor was taken from an adult who was a healthcare worker with PCR-confirmed SARS-CoV-2 infection or an uninfected control (not recorded which). The donor label of this sample is uncertain. Material: whole blood, obtained at baseline. The V and J genes are TRBV9 and TRBJ1-5; no clear D. CDR3 amino acids: CASSEFSNQPQHF. The CDR3 DNA is TGTGCCAGCAGCGAATTTAGCAATCAGCCCCAGCATTTT. Full variable domain (missing parts from reference TRBV9 and TRBJ1-5): DSGVTQTPKHLITATGQRVTLRCSPRSGDLSVYWYQQSLDQGLQFLIQYYNGEERAKGNILERFSAQQFPDLHSELNLSSLELGDSALYFCASSEFSNQPQHFGDGTRLSIL.